This section outlines one T cell receptor (beta chain) sequence together with its context. What it binds is not known. After isolation, RNA underwent reverse transcription to generate cDNA as the sequencing template. Assay used: immunoSEQ multiplex PCR; TCRdb lists only in-frame clones, some missing. The data hold 150,000 to 180,000 clones, with less than 65% observed a single time. The data were obtained in a study of CD8+ T cells in alopecia areata. The wider study: Administration of oral tofacitinib to treated patients was at 5 to 10 mg twice daily.

General study results and limits: Affected lesional scalp, above all in alopecia totalis/universalis, was more clonal than normal scalp.

Alopecia areata patients provided lesional scalp punch biopsies and peripheral blood, both collected for the study. Sorting from PBMCs produced CD4+ and CD8+ T cells. This sequence originates from a human donor with alopecia areata. The input for sequencing was CD8+ T cells sorted from blood, taken at week 0.

The CDR3 coding sequence is TGCGCCAGCAGCGCGGGCGGGGCAGGGAAAACCTACGAGCAGTACTTC. This encodes CASSAGGAGKTYEQYF. This chain uses TRBV4-3 with TRBJ2-7; TRBD2 might be the D (6 bases). V lost 5 bases, J lost 2 bases, and 19 bases lay in between. There are 16 residues in the CDR3. Germline CDR1 LGHNA, CDR2 YSLEER.